The clone carrying this T cell receptor beta chain qualifies as medium-sized (0.01 to 0.1%). Its antigen remains unknown. Semi-nested PCR with Nested Universal Primer A followed constant-region reverse priming of full-length variable regions. TCRdb itself ran the 5' RACE reads through MiXCR, one entry per CDR3 protein. Among roughly 13,000 distinct CDR3 sequences, 20% to 30% were seen once, and the ten largest hold 2.5% to 3.5%. Naive CD4+ T cells were purified with Tregs depleted by CD25. Notes on the study in general: Tumor memory CD4+ T cell TCR gene usage was found to cluster with blood and lymph node memory CD4+ cells and with lymph node naive CD4+ cells.

Germline CDR1 SQVTM, CDR2 ANQGSEA. This CDR3 spans 12 amino acids. The V end lost 4 bases, the J end lost 5 bases, and 11 bases lay between the germline ends. The sample comprised naive CD4+ T cells sorted from blood. The sample's subset: naive CD4+ T cells, CD4+CD45RA+CD25-. The TCR was taken from a female donor with breast cancer. The chain couples TRBV29-1 to TRBJ1-1; D gene uncertain. CDR3 loop: CSVVEGWTEAFF. The CDR3, as DNA: TGCAGCGTTGTGGAAGGATGGACTGAAGCTTTCTTT.